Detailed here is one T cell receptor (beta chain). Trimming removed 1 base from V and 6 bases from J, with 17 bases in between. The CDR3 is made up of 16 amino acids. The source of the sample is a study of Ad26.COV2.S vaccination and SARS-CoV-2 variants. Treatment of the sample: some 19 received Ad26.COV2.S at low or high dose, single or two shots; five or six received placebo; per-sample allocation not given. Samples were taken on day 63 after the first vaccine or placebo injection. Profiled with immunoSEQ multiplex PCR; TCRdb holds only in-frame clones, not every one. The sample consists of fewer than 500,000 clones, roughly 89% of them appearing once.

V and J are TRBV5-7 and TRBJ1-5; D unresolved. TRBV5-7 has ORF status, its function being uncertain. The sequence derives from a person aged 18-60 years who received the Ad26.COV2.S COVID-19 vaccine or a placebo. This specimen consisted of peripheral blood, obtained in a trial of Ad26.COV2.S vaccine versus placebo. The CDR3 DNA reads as TGTGCCAGCAGCTTGCTGAGTTCTCCAAAGGGTCAGCCCCAGCATTTT. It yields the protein CASSLLSSPKGQPQHF.